This T cell receptor (beta chain) was captured by sequencing in a study of vaccination and CD4 T cells after COVID-19. Study-level information: The makeup of the convalescents was six males and four females, two of them Hispanic. Control cultures received a CEFX pool, an HIV-1 Nef pool, or no peptide.

On this clonotype: Its antigen is unknown.

Treatment described: roughly ten-day PBMC culture with coronavirus spike peptide pools or control peptides (ViraFEST assay). Before the COVID-19 pandemic (2011-2018), CD4+ T cells were obtained from the unexposed donor. The J segment lost 1 base and the V segment lost 5 bases, leaving 7 bases of the junction unmatched. The V gene's germline CDR1 is SEHNR and CDR2 FQNEAQ (reference sequence). The CDR3 runs 15 residues. The Oncomine TCR Beta short-read assay generated sequence data from the DNA of cultured CD4+ T cells. TCRdb used MiXCR to reprocess the PCR reads, holding one entry per CDR3 protein. The repertoire holds about 2,900 distinct CDR3 sequences, with approximately 27% as singletons.

The chain uses TRBV7-9 and TRBJ2-7; 8 bases line up with TRBD1. Sequencing was done on a sample of CD4+ T cells from blood, cultured in vitro. The clonotype comes from a human donor in good health. The DNA for the CDR3 is TGTGCCAGCAGCCGCCTCGGGGACAGGTCCTACGAGCAGTACTTC. Translating gives CASSRLGDRSYEQYF. Complete variable domain (other parts from reference TRBV7-9 and TRBJ2-7): DTGVSQNPRHKITKRGQNVTFRCDPISEHNRLYWYRQTLGQGPEFLTYFQNEAQLEKSRLLSDRFSAERPKGSFSTLEIQRTEQGDSAMYLCASSRLGDRSYEQYFGPGTRLTVT.